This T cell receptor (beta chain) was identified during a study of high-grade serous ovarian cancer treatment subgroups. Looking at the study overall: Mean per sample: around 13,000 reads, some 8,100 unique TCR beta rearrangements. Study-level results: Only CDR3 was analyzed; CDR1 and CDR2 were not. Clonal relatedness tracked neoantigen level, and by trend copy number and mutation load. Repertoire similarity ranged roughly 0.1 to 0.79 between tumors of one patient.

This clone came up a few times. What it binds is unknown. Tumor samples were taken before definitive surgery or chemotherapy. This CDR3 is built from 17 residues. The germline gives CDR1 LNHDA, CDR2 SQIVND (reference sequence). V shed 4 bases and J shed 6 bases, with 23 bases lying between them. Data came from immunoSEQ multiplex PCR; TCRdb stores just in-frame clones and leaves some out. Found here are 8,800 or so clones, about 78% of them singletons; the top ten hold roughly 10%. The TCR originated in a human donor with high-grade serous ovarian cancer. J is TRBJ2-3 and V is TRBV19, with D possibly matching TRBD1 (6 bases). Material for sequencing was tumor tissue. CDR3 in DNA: TGTGCCAGTAGTAACCAGGGGTTGTGGATGACGTTGGATACGCAGTATTTT. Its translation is CASSNQGLWMTLDTQYF.